These T cell receptor beta chains were read from a single sample in a study of shared clonotypes between healthy human individuals. Method: immunoSEQ multiplex PCR; TCRdb's copy keeps in-frame clones and lacks some. The sample contains 2 million to 2.5 million clones, nearly 97% of which appear only once. Material for sequencing was naive CD4+ T cells sorted from blood. Receptor source: a man in his late teens or twenties in good health. Each CDR3 is given with its conserved first and last residue. The order of the fields is CDR3 length, clone size, V gene, D gene, J gene, CDR3 DNA, CDR3 protein. A D gene is named only where the DNA matches it firmly. Some rows mark clone size as missing; the rest say once, few, many or name a class of expanded clone.

17,once,TRBV13,TRBD2,TRBJ2-3,TGTGCCAGCAGCCTTCGACTAGCGGGAGGCCACACAGATACGCAGTATTTT,CASSLRLAGGHTDTQYF
15,NA,TRBV6-5,TRBD1,TRBJ1-6,TGTGCCAGCAGTTCACAGGGGACCAATAATTCACCCCTCCACTTT,CASSSQGTNNSPLHF
14,NA,TRBV6-6,TRBD1,TRBJ1-2,TGTGCCAGCAGTTACCTTCGGCCAGGGGGTGGCTACACCTTC,CASSYLRPGGGYTF
13,NA,TRBV30,NA,TRBJ2-7,TGTGCCTGGAGGGCTTACCAATTGGGCGAGCAGTACTTC,CAWRAYQLGEQYF
16,once,TRBV10-3,TRBD2,TRBJ2-1,TGTGCCGTACGGACATTTAGCGGGGGCCTTTACAATGAGCAGTTCTTC,CAVRTFSGGLYNEQFF
14,NA,TRBV6-6,NA,TRBJ1-1,TGTGCCAGCAGTTTTGGACTGACGAACACTGAAGCTTTCTTT,CASSFGLTNTEAFF
14,NA,TRBV6-5,TRBD1,TRBJ1-1,TGTGCCAGCAGTTTCTCCCCGGGACAGCTTGAAGCTTTCTTT,CASSFSPGQLEAFF
14,NA,TRBV7-9,NA,TRBJ1-1,TGTGCCAGCAGCTCGACCCCCGGAGGCACTGAAGCTTTCTTT,CASSSTPGGTEAFF
13,NA,TRBV30,TRBD1,TRBJ1-1,TGTGCCGGAAGACAGGGCAAGAACACTGAAGCTTTCTTT,CAGRQGKNTEAFF
16,NA,TRBV25-1,NA,TRBJ1-6,TGTGCCAGCAGTGATGACCAAAACTCCTATAATTCACCCCTCCACTTT,CASSDDQNSYNSPLHF
14,NA,TRBV18,NA,TRBJ2-7,TGTGCCAGCTCACCCGCCGTGGGGGCCTACGAGCAGTACTTC,CASSPAVGAYEQYF
15,NA,TRBV7-2,NA,TRBJ2-6,TGTGCCAGCAGCTTATCCCCGGGTGGGGCCAACGTCCTGACTTTC,CASSLSPGGANVLTF
10,NA,TRBV30,NA,TRBJ2-3,TGTGCCTGGAGTCGGGCCACGCAGTATTTT,CAWSRATQYF
16,NA,TRBV10-2,TRBD1,TRBJ2-7,TGCGTCAGCAGTGACCGAGGGACAGGGGGCATCTACGAGCAGTACTTC,CVSSDRGTGGIYEQYF
19,NA,TRBV28,TRBD2,TRBJ2-1,TGTGCCAGCAGTTTCCGCCTGCTAGCGGGGGGGCCGATAGGCAATGAGCAGTTCTTC,CASSFRLLAGGPIGNEQFF
13,NA,TRBV5-1,NA,TRBJ2-3,TGCGCCAGCAGCTTGGGGGGAGTAGATACGCAGTATTTT,CASSLGGVDTQYF
14,NA,TRBV18,NA,TRBJ2-3,TGTGCCAGCTCACCTACCGGGACGGCAGATACGCAGTATTTT,CASSPTGTADTQYF
15,NA,TRBV7-9,TRBD1,TRBJ2-5,TGTGCCAGCAGTCCAGACAGGGTGTGGCAAGAGACCCAGTACTTC,CASSPDRVWQETQYF
13,NA,TRBV7-6,NA,TRBJ2-6,TGTGCCAGCTCGGGGCCTGGGGCCAACGTCCTGACTTTC,CASSGPGANVLTF
13,NA,TRBV18,NA,TRBJ2-7,TGTGCCAGCTCACCGGACAAAAATGGCGAGCAGTACTTC,CASSPDKNGEQYF
15,NA,TRBV30,NA,TRBJ1-4,TGTGCCTGTTCCCCCCCCGGGAAGCTTAATGAAAAACTGTTTTTT,CACSPPGKLNEKLFF
14,NA,TRBV7-9,NA,TRBJ1-6,TGTGCCAGCAGCTTCGACAGTAGTAATTCACCCCTCCACTTT,CASSFDSSNSPLHF
13,NA,TRBV10-3,NA,TRBJ1-4,TGTGCCATCGGGTCTAGGGTTAATGAAAAACTGTTTTTT,CAIGSRVNEKLFF
13,NA,TRBV25-1,NA,TRBJ1-2,TGTGCCAGCAGTCTTGGGCAGGGCTATGGCTACACCTTC,CASSLGQGYGYTF
15,NA,TRBV27,TRBD1,TRBJ1-3,TGTGCCAGCAGAAGTCAGGGGGCAGATGGAAACACCATATATTTT,CASRSQGADGNTIYF
14,NA,TRBV12-5,NA,TRBJ2-1,TGTGCTAGTGGTTTGGTACTGCTTAACAATGAGCAGTTCTTC,CASGLVLLNNEQFF
11,NA,TRBV30,NA,TRBJ1-2,TGTGCCTGGACCAACAACTATGGCTACACCTTC,CAWTNNYGYTF
15,once,TRBV10-3,NA,TRBJ2-7,TGTGCCATCTGGTCCGGGGGGCCTTTGCTCGGCGAGCAGTACTTC,CAIWSGGPLLGEQYF
15,NA,TRBV5-4,NA,TRBJ2-2,TGTGCCAGCAGCCTGCGCGGACCAATAACCGGGGAGCTGTTTTTT,CASSLRGPITGELFF